This T cell receptor (beta chain) originates from a study of pediatric ulcerative colitis. Study-wide results and limits: Repertoires came from total lymphocyte DNA, not specific subsets. Blood-rectal clonal overlap within each person was significantly higher in ulcerative colitis patients than controls. Acute severe colitis showed lower rectal diversity from clonal expansions.

V shed 4 bases and J shed 10 bases, with 11 bases lying between them. Germline CDR1 reads MGHRA; CDR2 reads YSYEKL. The CDR3 spans 12 residues. Controls had colonoscopy for suspected IBD, with normal endoscopy and no IBD the following year. Some clones are missing from TCRdb's copy, which holds only in-frame ones; the method was immunoSEQ multiplex PCR. The table lists under 6,000 clones, over 85% of them singletons. Points on this clone: Antigen: not known.

The sequenced sample was blood. The rearrangement joins TRBV4-1 to TRBJ2-1; tentative D call: TRBD1 (7 bases). The receptor comes from a boy aged 5-17 years who was a control in a study of pediatric ulcerative colitis. CDR3 in DNA: TGCGCCAGCAGCCCAGGGGGGCAGGAGCAGTTCTTC. Protein: CASSPGGQEQFF.